This passage covers 32 T cell receptor beta chains from one sample sequenced in a study of graft-versus-host responses after intestinal transplantation. Produced via immunoSEQ multiplex PCR; TCRdb's table is partial and in-frame only. The table has 55,000 to 70,000 clones, roughly 89% seen once. Sequenced material: PBMCs, taken around 120 days after intestinal transplantation. Every receptor here comes from a human patient who received an intestinal transplant, so some T cells may come from the graft donor.

This clone was counted once. V and J are TRBV2 and TRBJ2-7; TRBD2 matches 9 bases. The CDR3 length is 14 residues. After removal of 7 bases from V and 0 bases from J, the junction contained 4 bases not matched to a gene. Germline V CDR1 and CDR2: SNHLY, FYNNEI. The CDR3 spells CASTGREGSYEQYF. The CDR3, as DNA: TGTGCCAGCACTGGGCGGGAGGGCTCCTACGAGCAGTACTTC.

V usage is TRBV18 and J usage is TRBJ2-7; 7 bases fit TRBD1. The CDR3 is made up of 14 amino acids. Germline V CDR1 and CDR2: KGHSH, LQKENI. V gave up 2 bases and J gave up 5 bases; unmatched junction bases: 6. The CDR3 DNA is TGTGCCAGCTCACCATCAAACAGGGGAGACGAGCAGTACTTC. This gives the protein CASSPSNRGDEQYF.

This clone was counted once. The chain combines TRBV15 with TRBJ1-2; D possibly corresponds to TRBD1 (5 bases). The ends were cut back, 1 base at V and 2 bases at J, with 14 bases in the middle. Germline assignment: CDR1 LNHNV and CDR2 YYDKDF (reference sequence). The CDR3 runs to 16 residues. In nucleotides, the CDR3 is TGTGCCACCAGCAGAGCACGTGACTCAGGGAACTATGGCTACACCTTC. This gives the protein CATSRARDSGNYGYTF.

The J gene is TRBJ2-7, the V gene TRBV2; D perhaps matches TRBD2 (6 bases). With 2 bases removed from V and 6 bases from J, the gap between germline ends came to 20 bases. Germline V gene lookup returns CDR1 SNHLY and CDR2 FYNNEI. The CDR3 has 16 amino acids. The CDR3: CASSERLGLTIREQYF. The CDR3 nucleotides are TGTGCCAGCAGTGAAAGGTTGGGACTGACCATTCGCGAGCAGTACTTC.

This sequence joins TRBV6-5 and TRBJ1-2; D gene ambiguous. V was cut by 9 bases and J by 4 bases, with 15 bases left in between. The V gene's germline CDR1 is MNHEY and CDR2 SVGAGI. This CDR3 is built from 13 residues. DNA for the CDR3: TGTGCCAGGTGCCCGGCCGGGTGCTATGGCTACACCTTC. Translated: CARCPAGCYGYTF.

J is TRBJ1-3 and V is TRBV7-9, with a tentative D call TRBD1 (5 bases). This CDR3 has 15 residues. CDR1 is SEHNR, CDR2 FQNEAQ, per germline (reference sequence). V was cut by 4 bases and J by 4 bases, with 14 bases left in between. The chain's CDR3 is CASSWGGDEGNTIYF. In DNA form, the CDR3 reads TGTGCCAGCAGCTGGGGCGGGGACGAAGGAAACACCATATATTTT.

To note about this clone: Other DNA sequences in the same sample also yield this CDR3. V is TRBV29-1 and J is TRBJ2-1; TRBD2 might be the D (6 bases). This CDR3 has 12 amino acids. Trimming stripped 7 bases from V and 10 bases from J, with 17 bases between. In germline, CDR1 is SQVTM, CDR2 ANQGSEA. The CDR3 sequence is CSGRGTSREQFF. The CDR3 DNA is TGCAGCGGCCGGGGGACCAGCCGGGAGCAGTTCTTC.

This chain uses TRBV25-1 with TRBJ2-5; 10 positions match TRBD2. The CDR3 consists of 15 residues. J was trimmed by 5 bases and V by 5 bases; bases with no gene match: 8. CDR1 and CDR2 (germline): MGHDK, SYGVNS. CDR3 nucleotide sequence: TGTGCCAGCAGTCAAAACAGCGGGAGGGCGGAGACCCAGTACTTC. Its protein is CASSQNSGRAETQYF. The whole variable domain, remainder taken from reference TRBV25-1 and TRBJ2-5, is EADIYQTPRYLVIGTGKKITLECSQTMGHDKMYWYQQDPGMELHLIHYSYGVNSTEKGDLSSESTVSRIRTEHFPLTLESARPSHTSQYLCASSQNSGRAETQYFGPGTRLLVL.

V usage is TRBV5-1 and J usage is TRBJ1-1; TRBD1 is a possible D gene (6 bases). CDR1 and CDR2 from the germline V gene are SGHRS and YFSETQ. The CDR3 has 13 amino acids. V gave up 0 bases and J gave up 6 bases, with 9 bases separating them. DNA for the CDR3: TGCGCCAGCAGCTTGGGACAGGCCCCTGAAGCTTTCTTT. Amino acid sequence: CASSLGQAPEAFF. The full variable domain, with the rest looked up from reference TRBV5-1 and TRBJ1-1, is KAGVTQTPRYLIKTRGQQVTLSCSPISGHRSVSWYQQTPGQGLQFLFEYFSETQRNKGNFPGRFSGRQFSNSRSEMNVSTLELGDSALYLCASSLGQAPEAFFGQGTRLTVV.

J is TRBJ1-2 and V is TRBV6-5; 8 nucleotides line up with TRBD1. Losses at the gene ends were 8 bases for V and 4 bases for J; bases not matched to a gene: 9. Germline V CDR1 and CDR2: MNHEY, SVGAGI. This CDR3 has 14 residues. The CDR3 spells CASSRQGMFYGYTF. In DNA form, the CDR3 reads TGTGCCAGCTCCCGACAGGGGATGTTCTATGGCTACACCTTC.

The table lists this clone with a count of one. This sequence joins TRBV28 and TRBJ2-7; 13 positions match TRBD2. V lost 3 bases and J lost 2; bases outside the gene matches: 4. The CDR3 covers 16 residues. Germline assignment: CDR1 MDHEN and CDR2 SYDVKM. For the CDR3, the DNA is TGTGCCAGCAGTTTTTGGACTAGCGGGAGTGCCTACGAGCAGTACTTC. Amino acids: CASSFWTSGSAYEQYF.

V gene TRBV2 combines with J gene TRBJ2-7; D not certain. CDR3 length: 12 amino acids. CDR1 is SNHLY, CDR2 FYNNEI, per germline. The V end was cut by 7 bases, the J end by 4 bases, with 11 bases between. In nucleotides, the CDR3 is TGTGCCAGCACCTGGACCGAATACGAGCAGTACTTC. Its protein is CASTWTEYEQYF.

This chain uses TRBV27 with TRBJ2-1; 7 bases are a match to TRBD1. This CDR3 contains 14 residues. CDR1 is MNHEY, CDR2 SMNVEV, per germline (reference sequence). V was clipped by 6 bases and J by 6 bases; unmatched bases: 8. Here the CDR3 reads CASSNRDSSNEQFF. CDR3 sequence (DNA): TGTGCCAGCAGCAACCGGGACAGCTCCAATGAGCAGTTCTTC.

The chain links TRBV5-1 to TRBJ2-3; a weak D match, TRBD1 (5 bases). Per the germline V gene, CDR1 is SGHRS and CDR2 is YFSETQ. CDR3 length equals 17 residues. The V and J ends lost 0 bases and 2 bases respectively, with 16 bases between them. This CDR3 is CASSLGVSAGITDTQYF. In nucleotides, the CDR3 is TGCGCCAGCAGCTTGGGGGTTTCGGCAGGGATCACAGATACGCAGTATTTT.

The V and J genes are TRBV28 and TRBJ2-5; 7 nucleotides line up with TRBD2. J lost 2 bases, V lost 8 bases, and 11 bases had no gene match. The CDR3 loop spans 15 amino acids. The germline CDR1 and CDR2 sequences are MDHEN and SYDVKM. CDR3 amino acids: CASREVASGQETQYF. The CDR3 DNA is TGTGCCAGCCGCGAAGTGGCTAGCGGACAAGAGACCCAGTACTTC.

J is TRBJ1-2 and V is TRBV4-2; possibly TRBD1 for D (5 bases). V was cut by 0 bases and J by 2 bases, with 10 bases left in between. The germline V gene has CDR1 LGHNA and CDR2 YNFKEQ. CDR3 size: 15 residues. The CDR3 loop reads CASSQDPRGNYGYTF. The CDR3, as DNA: TGTGCCAGCAGCCAAGATCCCCGGGGGAACTATGGCTACACCTTC.

The chain couples TRBV28 to TRBJ1-2, with TRBD1 matching over 9 bases. In germline, CDR1 is MDHEN, CDR2 SYDVKM. V was clipped by 7 bases and J by 4 bases; unmatched bases: 7. The CDR3 runs 14 residues. CDR3 coding DNA: TGTGCCAGCATCACGGGACAGGGAACCTATGGCTACACCTTC. Translation: CASITGQGTYGYTF.

V and J are TRBV6-5 and TRBJ1-4; D is possibly TRBD1 (6 bases). The germline CDR1 and CDR2 sequences are MNHEY and SVGAGI. The germline V and J ends were trimmed by 5 bases and 3 bases, with 10 bases remaining between them. The CDR3 consists of 14 residues. DNA for the CDR3: TGTGCCAGCAGTCCGACAGGCTCTAATGAAAAACTGTTTTTT. Translated: CASSPTGSNEKLFF.

The V and J genes are TRBV4-1 and TRBJ2-3; D assignment may be TRBD1 or TRBD2 (6 bases each). The germline V gene has CDR1 MGHRA and CDR2 YSYEKL. The CDR3 extends over 16 amino acids. The V end was cut by 5 bases, the J end by 4 bases, with 19 bases between. CDR3 DNA: TGCGCCAGCAGCTTTATTTCGGGGGCTGGAGCAGATACGCAGTATTTT. This encodes CASSFISGAGADTQYF.

The gene calls are TRBV12-2 and TRBJ2-3; the table calls TRBD2, which could not be checked here. TRBV12-2 is a listed pseudogene. This CDR3 comprises 18 residues. DNA for the CDR3: TGTGCAAGTTTGGGAGTTTTAGCGGGAGAGGCCTCCACAGATACGCAGTATTTT. Translating gives CASLGVLAGEASTDTQYF.

V usage is TRBV7-9 and J usage is TRBJ1-1, with D unresolved. Deletions cut 0 bases from V and 0 bases from J, with 5 bases between. CDR1 and CDR2 from the germline V gene are SEHNR and FQNEAQ (reference sequence). CDR3 length: 14 residues. The CDR3 protein is CASSLAGLNTEAFF. The CDR3 region has the DNA TGTGCCAGCAGCTTAGCTGGGCTGAACACTGAAGCTTTCTTT. The whole variable domain, filled in from reference TRBV7-9 and TRBJ1-1, reads DTGVSQNPRHKITKRGQNVTFRCDPISEHNRLYWYRQTLGQGPEFLTYFQNEAQLEKSRLLSDRFSAERPKGSFSTLEIQRTEQGDSAMYLCASSLAGLNTEAFFGQGTRLTVV.

The chain has TRBV28 and TRBJ2-7; 9 bases agree with TRBD2. Germline V lookup: CDR1 MDHEN, CDR2 SYDVKM. The CDR3 totals 17 residues. With V trimmed by 5 bases and J by 6 bases, 17 bases remained unmatched. CDR3 residues: CASSPVWSWRGGSEQYF. Here the CDR3 DNA reads TGTGCCAGCAGTCCAGTCTGGAGTTGGCGGGGGGGCTCCGAGCAGTACTTC.

The chain employs TRBV18 and TRBJ2-7; 13 bases match TRBD2. Germline CDR1 is KGHSH and CDR2 is LQKENI. V shed 4 bases and J 6 bases; nucleotides not matched to a gene: 6. The CDR3 runs 15 residues. CDR3 sequence reads: CASSRGLAGESEQYF. As DNA, the CDR3 is TGTGCCAGCTCACGCGGACTAGCGGGAGAATCCGAGCAGTACTTC.

The chain has TRBV7-9 and TRBJ2-3; D may correspond to TRBD1 or TRBD2 (5 bases each). V lost 1 base and J lost 3, with 14 bases in between. The CDR3 has 16 amino acids. Germline assignment: CDR1 SEHNR and CDR2 FQNEAQ (reference sequence). The CDR3 reads CASSLGMGRETDTQYF. For the CDR3, the DNA is TGTGCCAGCAGCTTAGGAATGGGCAGGGAGACAGATACGCAGTATTTT.

This chain uses TRBV2 with TRBJ2-4, with D possibly being TRBD1 (5 bases). CDR1 SNHLY and CDR2 FYNNEI come from the germline V gene. CDR3 length: 16 amino acids. V gave up 3 bases and J gave up 3 bases, with 15 bases separating them. The CDR3: CASSEFLTEYKNIQYF. The CDR3 DNA follows: TGTGCCAGCAGTGAGTTCCTGACAGAATACAAAAACATTCAGTACTTC.

The chain recombines TRBV7-2 with TRBJ1-4, with 12 bases that match TRBD1. Losses at the gene ends were 5 bases for V and 8 bases for J; bases not matched to a gene: 3. Per germline, CDR1 SGHTA and CDR2 FQGNSA. The CDR3 length is 14 residues. The DNA for the CDR3 is TGTGCCAGCAGCCTGGGACAGGGGGCGGAAAAACTGTTTTTT. It translates to CASSLGQGAEKLFF.

The chain carries TRBV19 and TRBJ1-3; tentatively, D is TRBD1 (5 bases). Trimming removed 7 bases at V and 0 bases at J, with 19 bases between. The germline CDR1 and CDR2 sequences are LNHDA and SQIVND (reference sequence). The CDR3 has 17 residues. The CDR3 sequence: CASTPSKDKDSGNTIYF. In DNA form, the CDR3 reads TGTGCCAGTACACCCAGTAAGGACAAGGACTCTGGAAACACCATATATTTT.

The V call is TRBV6-1, the J call TRBJ1-2; possibly TRBD1 for D (6 bases). V lost 5 bases to trimming and J lost 8 bases, with 15 bases between them. Germline V gene sequence: CDR1 MNHNS, CDR2 SASEGT. The CDR3 covers 13 residues. The CDR3 DNA reads as TGTGCCAGCAGTTATGACAGGACGGGGGGCTACACCTTC. Translating gives CASSYDRTGGYTF.

The chain has TRBV28 and TRBJ2-7; 10 nucleotides agree with TRBD1. V trimming: 5 bases; J trimming: 11 bases; junction bases outside the gene matches: 3. Germline V gives CDR1 MDHEN, CDR2 SYDVKM. This CDR3 is built from 11 residues. The CDR3 DNA sequence: TGTGCCAGCAGTATGGACAGGGGGGAGTACTTC. This gives the protein CASSMDRGEYF.

This chain connects TRBV10-3 to TRBJ2-7; D might be TRBD1 (5 bases). CDR1 is ENHRY and CDR2 is SYGVKD in the germline V gene. CDR3 length equals 13 residues. V was pared by 11 bases and J by 1 base, with 15 bases between. The CDR3 region is CAANPQGSYEQYF. CDR3 coding DNA: TGTGCCGCCAACCCCCAGGGTTCCTACGAGCAGTACTTC.

This chain links TRBV19 with TRBJ2-1; D is possibly TRBD2 (6 bases). The V end was cut by 7 bases, the J end by 0 bases, with 16 bases between. The CDR3 is made up of 16 amino acids. Germline V lookup: CDR1 LNHDA, CDR2 SQIVND (reference sequence). CDR3 DNA: TGTGCCAGTACCCCTCTTCACGGGAGCTCCTACAATGAGCAGTTCTTC. Translated, it gives CASTPLHGSSYNEQFF.

The rearrangement uses TRBV7-2 and TRBJ2-7; no firm D call. Germline loops: CDR1 SGHTA, CDR2 FQGNSA. This CDR3 is 12 amino acids long. Trimming removed 3 bases at V and 7 bases at J, with 10 bases between. The CDR3 spells CASSFQLREQYF. CDR3 DNA: TGTGCCAGCAGCTTTCAGCTTCGGGAGCAGTACTTC.